The rows below give T cell receptor beta chains drawn from one sample of a study of cytomegalovirus exposure and HLA in healthy donors. Sequencing was performed with immunoSEQ multiplex PCR; in TCRdb, only in-frame clones are kept and a portion is missing. This table has approximately 120,000 clones, about 81% appearing once. Sequences were obtained from PBMCs. Receptors were obtained from a woman in her 30s in good health and CMV-seronegative. Each CDR3 is given without its conserved first and last residue. The order of the fields is clone size, J gene, V gene, CDR3 protein. Clone size is shown for a subset of rows, as once, few, many or a class of expanded clone.

few | TRBJ2-1 | TRBV11-3 | ASRPSGQLYNEQF
- | TRBJ1-5 | TRBV18 | ASSPPGRGFGNQPQH
few | TRBJ1-1 | TRBV7-9 | ASTAGAATEAF
- | TRBJ1-2 | TRBV2 | ASSTAYGYT
- | TRBJ2-1 | TRBV4-1 | ASSPGLAGSSYNEQF
- | TRBJ2-1 | TRBV6-6 | ASSYGPSGKGNEQF
- | TRBJ2-1 | TRBV30 | AWTHYNEQF
few | TRBJ1-1 | TRBV30 | AWTIGVSVVEAF
- | TRBJ1-3 | TRBV6-6 | ASSFGLISGNTIY
- | TRBJ2-1 | TRBV10-2 | ASSEESYLGGESYNEQF
- | TRBJ1-1 | TRBV7-5 | ARSSRRAGQIAEAF
- | TRBJ2-7 | TRBV28 | ASSFYTGGIPYEQY
- | TRBJ2-7 | TRBV10-2 | ASSEVQGYEQY
once | TRBJ2-2 | TRBV19 | ASSFAGGPSGELF
few | TRBJ2-7 | TRBV5-6 | ASSKDRGGMSSYEQY
few | TRBJ2-2 | TRBV30 | AWSVLFGGAGAGELF
- | TRBJ1-2 | TRBV6-1 | ASSETGAYGYT
- | TRBJ1-5 | TRBV18 | ASSPNRDNQPQH
- | TRBJ2-2 | TRBV7-8 | ASSLKPGAPHGELF
- | TRBJ1-1 | TRBV5-4 | ASSRIEILNTEAF
once | TRBJ2-3 | TRBV6-4 | ASSVRGSAADTQY
- | TRBJ2-7 | TRBV18 | ASSPLRQDLY
- | TRBJ2-1 | TRBV5-1 | ASCRPEGLAGNYNEQF
once | TRBJ1-1 | TRBV5-1 | ASSLSYNTEAF
- | TRBJ2-1 | TRBV2 | ASRSAGEQF
- | TRBJ2-3 | TRBV7-2 | ASSLWREGVTDTQY
- | TRBJ2-1 | TRBV29-1 | SVDPTSGRGGYEQF
- | TRBJ2-5 | TRBV19 | ASSIGRGLETQY
- | TRBJ1-1 | TRBV2 | ASSAELEELNTEAF
once | TRBJ1-1 | TRBV9 | ASSRTADMNTEAF
- | TRBJ2-1 | TRBV29-1 | SVNYGNEQF
- | TRBJ1-1 | TRBV5-4 | ASSLLTGGRNTEAF
few | TRBJ1-1 | TRBV6-1 | ASRMKGDTEAF
- | TRBJ2-1 | TRBV28 | ASQPGTLYNEQF
- | TRBJ2-2 | TRBV11-2 | ASSLVQVNTGELF
- | TRBJ2-7 | TRBV7-9 | ASSLGGGYEQY
- | TRBJ2-3 | TRBV11-2 | ASSFLAGGGADTQY
- | TRBJ2-7 | TRBV18 | ASSPRLTDNEQY
once | TRBJ2-5 | TRBV6-6 | ASSKGETQY
- | TRBJ1-2 | TRBV10-3 | AIRTGGIDGYT
- | TRBJ1-2 | TRBV7-8 | ASSSLGTGRSYGYT
- | TRBJ2-7 | TRBV10-3 | AISESPSEQY